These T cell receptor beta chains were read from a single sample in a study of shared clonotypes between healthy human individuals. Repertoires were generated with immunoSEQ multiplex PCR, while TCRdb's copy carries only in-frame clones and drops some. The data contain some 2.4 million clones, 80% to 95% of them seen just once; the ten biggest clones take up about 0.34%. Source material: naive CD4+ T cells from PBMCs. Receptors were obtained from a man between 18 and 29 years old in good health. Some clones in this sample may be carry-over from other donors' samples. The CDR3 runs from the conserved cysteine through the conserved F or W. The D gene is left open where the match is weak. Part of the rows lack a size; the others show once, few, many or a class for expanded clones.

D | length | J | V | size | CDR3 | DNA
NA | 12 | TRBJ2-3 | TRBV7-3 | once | CASSRGSDTQYF | TGTGCCAGCAGCCGGGGTTCAGATACGCAGTATTTT
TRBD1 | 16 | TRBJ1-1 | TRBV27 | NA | CASSYLGQGAFTEAFF | TGTGCCAGCAGTTACTTAGGACAGGGGGCGTTCACTGAAGCTTTCTTT
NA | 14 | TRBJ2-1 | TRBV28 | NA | CASSLMDSYNEQFF | TGTGCCAGCAGTTTAATGGACTCCTACAATGAGCAGTTCTTC
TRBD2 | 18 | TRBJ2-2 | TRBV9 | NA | CASSVDASGRGDTGELFF | TGTGCCAGCAGCGTAGATGCTAGCGGGAGGGGCGACACCGGGGAGCTGTTTTTT
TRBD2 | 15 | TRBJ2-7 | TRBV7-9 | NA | CASSSTSGRPYEQYF | TGTGCCAGCAGCTCGACTAGCGGGAGGCCCTACGAGCAGTACTTC
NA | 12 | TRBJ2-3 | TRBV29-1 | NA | CSGGRATDTQYF | TGCAGCGGCGGCAGGGCCACAGATACGCAGTATTTT
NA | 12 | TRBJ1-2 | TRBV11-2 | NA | CASSPPGFGYTF | TGTGCCAGCAGCCCCCCGGGTTTCGGCTACACCTTC
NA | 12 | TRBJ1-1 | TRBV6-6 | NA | CASTWEDTEAFF | TGTGCCAGCACCTGGGAGGACACTGAAGCTTTCTTT
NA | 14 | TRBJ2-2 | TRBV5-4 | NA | CATQGLVNTGELFF | TGTGCCACTCAAGGGCTAGTGAACACCGGGGAGCTGTTTTTT
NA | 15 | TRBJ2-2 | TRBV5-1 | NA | CASAGQGLGTGELFF | TGCGCCAGCGCAGGGCAGGGTTTAGGTACCGGGGAGCTGTTTTTT
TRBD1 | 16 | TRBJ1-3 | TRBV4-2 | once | CASSQEGQGAGNTIYF | TGTGCCAGCAGCCAGGAGGGACAGGGGGCCGGAAACACCATATATTTT
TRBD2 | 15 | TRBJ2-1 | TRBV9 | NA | CASSANSGSYNEQFF | TGTGCCAGCAGCGCAAATAGCGGGTCATACAATGAGCAGTTCTTC
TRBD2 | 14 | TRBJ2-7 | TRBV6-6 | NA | CASRPGGDSYEQYF | TGTGCCAGCAGGCCCGGGGGGGACTCCTACGAGCAGTACTTC
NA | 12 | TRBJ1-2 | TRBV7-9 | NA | CASSQAGYGYTF | TGTGCCAGCAGCCAGGCCGGATATGGCTACACCTTC
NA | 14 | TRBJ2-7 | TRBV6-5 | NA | CASSYSGQYYEQYF | TGTGCCAGCAGTTACTCGGGACAATACTACGAGCAGTACTTC
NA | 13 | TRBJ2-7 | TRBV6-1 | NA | CASSPGPAYEQYF | TGTGCCAGCAGTCCGGGTCCGGCGTACGAGCAGTACTTC
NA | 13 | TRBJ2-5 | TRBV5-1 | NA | CASSPGVQETQYF | TGCGCCAGCAGCCCGGGAGTCCAAGAGACCCAGTACTTC
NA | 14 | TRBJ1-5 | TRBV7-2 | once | CASSLGPRDQPQHF | TGTGCCAGCAGCTTAGGACCCCGGGATCAGCCCCAGCATTTT